These 13 T cell receptor beta chains share one sample of origin, sequenced in a study of human T cells and chemical hapten exposure. It was from unfractionated whole blood that total RNA was extracted. MiXCR, applied by TCRdb to the 5' RACE reads, yields one record per CDR3 protein. The sample carries 130,000 or so distinct CDR3 sequences, around 4% recorded once. The receptors come from a female donor in good health.

There are many counts of this clonotype. CDR3 nucleotide sequence: TGTGCCAGCAGCCCTCGGACAGGGGGCTTTGGCTACACCTTC. Its translation: CASSPRTGGFGYTF. This sequence joins TRBV7-8 and TRBJ1-2; the match to TRBD1 covers 11 bases. The V gene end was trimmed by 5 bases and the J gene end by 7 bases; junction bases not matched to a gene: 6. The CDR3 is 14 residues long. Germline CDR1 reads SGHVS; CDR2 reads FQNEAQ.

This clonotype was counted many times. The V call is TRBV28, the J call TRBJ2-7; D unresolved. Germline-derived CDR1 and CDR2 are MDHEN and SYDVKM. This CDR3 comprises 13 residues. V dropped 1 base and J dropped 4 bases, with 8 bases sitting between them. CDR3 region: CASSLLTEYEQYF. Written as DNA, the CDR3 is TGTGCCAGCAGTTTATTGACTGAATACGAGCAGTACTTC.

Ten or more counts support this clonotype. The V call is TRBV29-1, the J call TRBJ1-3; a weak D match, TRBD1 (6 bases). This CDR3 region has 14 residues. Germline CDR1 SQVTM, CDR2 ANQGSEA. Trimming removed 7 bases at V and 2 bases at J, with 15 bases between. The CDR3: CSARLGGAGNTIYF. In DNA, the CDR3 is TGCAGCGCCCGGTTGGGGGGCGCTGGAAACACCATATATTTT.

This clonotype has at least ten counts. The J gene is TRBJ2-2, the V gene TRBV6-4; D is undetermined. V lost 5 bases and J 3 bases, leaving 10 bases between the germline ends. There are 14 residues in the CDR3. Germline V lookup: CDR1 MRHNA, CDR2 SNTAGT. The CDR3 reads CASSLGHDTGELFF. The CDR3 region has the DNA TGTGCCAGCAGTCTGGGCCACGACACCGGGGAGCTGTTTTTT.

This clonotype came up many times. This chain joins TRBV2 and TRBJ2-7; possible D gene TRBD2, 6 bases. Trimming stripped 1 base from V and 5 bases from J, with 9 bases between. The germline V gene encodes CDR1 SNHLY and CDR2 FYNNEI. This CDR3 is 13 amino acids long. CDR3 residues: CASSEEGGNEQYF. The CDR3 bases are TGTGCCAGCAGTGAAGAGGGAGGCAACGAGCAGTACTTC. Using reference TRBV2 and TRBJ2-7 for the parts outside the CDR3, the full variable domain is EPEVTQTPSHQVTQMGQEVILRCVPISNHLYFYWYRQILGQKVEFLVSFYNNEISEKSEIFDDQFSVERPDGSNFTLKIRSTKLEDSAMYFCASSEEGGNEQYFGPGTRLTVT.

A word on this clonotype: One base away lies a much larger clone, so this may be a sequencing read error. This chain connects TRBV5-8 to TRBJ2-7, with D perhaps TRBD2 (7 bases). The ends were cut back, 3 bases at V and 9 bases at J, with 13 bases in the middle. Germline assignment: CDR1 SGHTS and CDR2 YDEGEE. The CDR3 length is 12 residues. CDR3 bases: TGTGCCAGCAGCTGGACGGGGGGCGGGCAGTACTTC. Translated: CASSWTGGGQYF.

This clonotype was detected many times. J is TRBJ1-5 and V is TRBV7-8; D perhaps matches TRBD1 (5 bases). This CDR3 comprises 15 residues. In germline, CDR1 is SGHVS, CDR2 FQNEAQ. Trimming cost V 0 bases and J 2 bases, with 8 bases left between them. Here the CDR3 DNA reads TGTGCCAGCAGCTTAGCCAGGGTCGGCAATCAGCCCCAGCATTTT. The encoded protein is CASSLARVGNQPQHF.

The J gene is TRBJ1-5, the V gene TRBV24-1; D is possibly TRBD1 (5 bases). Germline assignment: CDR1 KGHDR and CDR2 SFDVKD. V gave up 7 bases and J gave up 3 bases, with 15 bases separating them. The CDR3 runs 15 residues. CDR3: CATRCETAHNQPQHF. CDR3 DNA sequence: TGTGCCACCAGGTGTGAGACAGCTCACAATCAGCCCCAGCATTTT.

This clonotype was detected ten times or more. CDR3 residues: CSARVEGLDHGYTF. The DNA for the CDR3 is TGCAGTGCTAGAGTTGAAGGGTTGGACCATGGCTACACCTTC. The chain recombines TRBV20-1 with TRBJ1-2; the D is unclear. Trimming cost V 1 base and J 6 bases, with 15 bases left between them. CDR3 length: 14 residues. Germline V gene sequence: CDR1 DFQATT, CDR2 SNEGSKA (reference sequence).

This clonotype came up many times. The chain couples TRBV18 to TRBJ1-1; D not resolved. The CDR3 covers 15 residues. Trimming pared 3 bases from V and 4 bases from J, leaving 15 bases between. In germline, CDR1 is KGHSH, CDR2 LQKENI. CDR3 DNA sequence: TGTGCCAGCTCACCGGGTAAGGGTTGTTCCACTGAAGCTTTCTTT. The encoded protein is CASSPGKGCSTEAFF. Looking up the rest from reference TRBV18 and TRBJ1-1 gives the full variable domain: NAGVMQNPRHLVRRRGQEARLRCSPMKGHSHVYWYRQLPEEGLKFMVYLQKENIIDESGMPKERFSAEFPKEGPSILRIQQVVRGDSAAYFCASSPGKGCSTEAFFGQGTRLTVV.

This clonotype was observed at least ten times. The chain couples TRBV29-1 to TRBJ2-5; D call uncertain. The CDR3 runs to 12 residues. From germline, CDR1 is SQVTM and CDR2 ANQGSEA. V was cut by 7 bases and J by 5 bases, with 14 bases left in between. The CDR3 DNA sequence: TGCAGCGCTCTACTCCCCGGGGAGACCCAGTACTTC. Its protein is CSALLPGETQYF.

The table lists this clonotype with many counts. This sequence joins TRBV27 and TRBJ1-4, with D unclear. The germline gives CDR1 MNHEY, CDR2 SMNVEV (reference sequence). This CDR3 is 20 amino acids long. Trimming pared 0 bases from V and 0 bases from J, leaving 20 bases between. The CDR3 sequence: CASSLSPDPRVTATNEKLFF. The CDR3 nucleotides read TGTGCCAGCAGTTTATCGCCGGATCCGCGCGTAACTGCAACTAATGAAAAACTGTTTTTT.

This clonotype was seen at least ten times. V is TRBV19 and J is TRBJ2-1; D is ambiguous. V lost 4 bases and J 4 bases, leaving 5 bases between the germline ends. The CDR3 loop spans 12 amino acids. From germline, CDR1 is LNHDA and CDR2 SQIVND (reference sequence). The CDR3 DNA is TGTGCCAGTAGTACACGATACAATGAGCAGTTCTTC. This translates into CASSTRYNEQFF. Variable domain in full (rest from reference TRBV19 and TRBJ2-1): DGGITQSPKYLFRKEGQNVTLSCEQNLNHDAMYWYRQDPGQGLRLIYYSQIVNDFQKGDIAEGYSVSREKKESFPLTVTSAQKNPTAFYLCASSTRYNEQFFGPGTRLTVL.